This TCR beta chain stems from a study of blood T cell repertoires in COVID-19. V was cut by 3 bases and J by 7 bases, with 9 bases left in between. The CDR3 has 12 amino acids. CDR1 is ENHRY and CDR2 is SYGVKD in the germline V gene. Some clones are missing from TCRdb's copy, which holds only in-frame ones; the method was immunoSEQ multiplex PCR. The table shows some 250,000 clones, with about 85% occurring only once. The clonotype was recovered from an elderly woman with acute or convalescent COVID-19. Material: peripheral blood. The chain recombines TRBV10-3 with TRBJ1-2, with a possible D match to TRBD1 (6 bases). The DNA of the CDR3 is TGTGCCATCAGTGATGGGGGCCGTGGCTACACCTTC. Its translation: CAISDGGRGYTF.